This entry lists 30 T cell receptor beta chains sequenced from one sample in a study of shared clonotypes between healthy human individuals. Sequencing was performed with immunoSEQ multiplex PCR; in TCRdb, only in-frame clones are kept and a portion is missing. This sample has some 1.4 million clones, with 95% to 97% found just once. The sample taken for sequencing was naive CD4+ T cells sorted from blood. Documented subset: CD45RA+ positively selected. The receptors derive from a man aged 25-40 years in good health.

V and J are TRBV10-3 and TRBJ2-5; tentatively, D is TRBD1 (6 bases). The CDR3 has 10 amino acids. Germline CDR1 reads ENHRY; CDR2 reads SYGVKD. The germline V and J ends were trimmed by 10 bases and 5 bases, with 8 bases remaining between them. The CDR3 loop reads CATGEETQYF. CDR3 nucleotide sequence: TGTGCCACAGGGGAGGAGACCCAGTACTTC.

This rearrangement joins TRBV19 to TRBJ2-7, with D perhaps assigned TRBD1 or TRBD2 (5 bases each). The CDR3 totals 17 residues. V dropped 2 bases and J dropped 6 bases, with 23 bases sitting between them. The V gene's germline CDR1 is LNHDA and CDR2 SQIVND (reference sequence). The CDR3: CASSIRHSGTLEGEQYF. CDR3 bases: TGTGCCAGTAGTATAAGGCACTCCGGGACCCTCGAGGGCGAGCAGTACTTC.

J is TRBJ2-7 and V is TRBV7-8, with 11 nucleotides matching TRBD1. The CDR3 is 15 amino acids. V gave up 6 bases and J gave up 5 bases; unmatched junction bases: 9. Germline loops: CDR1 SGHVS, CDR2 FQNEAQ. The CDR3 sequence: CASRISPGQGDEQYF. The CDR3 coding sequence is TGTGCCAGCAGGATCTCTCCGGGACAGGGGGACGAGCAGTACTTC.

V usage is TRBV5-5 and J usage is TRBJ1-5; D is possibly TRBD1 (6 bases). The CDR3 is 16 residues long. The ends were cut back, 5 bases at V and 2 bases at J, with 17 bases in the middle. CDR1 and CDR2 (germline): SGHKS, YYEKEE (reference sequence). In DNA, the CDR3 is TGTGCCAGCAGTCCACTGGCGGGGGCTGGCAATCAGCCCCAGCATTTT. This sequence encodes CASSPLAGAGNQPQHF.

This chain connects TRBV28 to TRBJ2-3; D gene ambiguous. CDR1 is MDHEN and CDR2 is SYDVKM in the germline V gene. V lost 0 bases, J lost 1 base, and 11 bases lay in between. The CDR3 is 16 amino acids. The CDR3 nucleotides read TGTGCCAGCAGTTTATGGTCGCGGAGCGGCACAGATACGCAGTATTTT. Protein product: CASSLWSRSGTDTQYF.

The CDR3 nucleotides are TGCAGCGTGGGAGGGACGGGGGATACGCAGTATTTT. It is translated as CSVGGTGDTQYF. The rearrangement uses TRBV29-1 and TRBJ2-3; 7 bases agree with TRBD2. CDR1 is SQVTM and CDR2 is ANQGSEA in the germline V gene. This CDR3 is 12 amino acids long. The J segment lost 6 bases and the V segment lost 6 bases, leaving 6 bases of the junction unmatched.

The rearrangement uses TRBV2 and TRBJ2-7; D remains ambiguous. The CDR3 is 14 residues long. V lost 4 bases and J 0 bases, leaving 10 bases between the germline ends. Germline-derived CDR1 and CDR2 are SNHLY and FYNNEI. The CDR3 reads CASSGRSLSYEQYF. DNA of the CDR3: TGTGCCAGCAGTGGTCGCAGCCTCTCCTACGAGCAGTACTTC.

The chain is built from TRBV11-3 and TRBJ1-3; no firm D call. The CDR3 runs 13 residues. Per the germline V gene, CDR1 is SGHNT and CDR2 is YENEEA. V shed 4 bases and J shed 1 base, with 5 bases lying between them. For the CDR3, the DNA is TGTGCCAGCAGCTCGGAGTCTGGAAACACCATATATTTT. This translates into CASSSESGNTIYF.

This chain joins TRBV29-1 and TRBJ2-3; 10 bases are shared with TRBD2. The V gene end was trimmed by 4 bases and the J gene end by 5 bases; junction bases not matched to a gene: 6. This CDR3 spans 14 amino acids. In germline, CDR1 is SQVTM, CDR2 ANQGSEA. The DNA of the CDR3 is TGCAGCGTTGGAGCGGGAGGGCTCCTAGATACGCAGTATTTT. Protein: CSVGAGGLLDTQYF.

This rearrangement joins TRBV11-2 to TRBJ2-1; 11 positions match TRBD2. The CDR3 covers 17 residues. With 5 bases clipped from V and 6 bases from J, the junction kept 12 bases outside the gene matches. Germline CDR1 SGHAT, CDR2 FQNNGV. CDR3 loop: CASSIRPGLAVSNEQFF. The CDR3 bases are TGTGCCAGCAGCATCAGACCGGGACTAGCGGTAAGCAATGAGCAGTTCTTC.

The V call is TRBV7-9, the J call TRBJ2-7; 10 bases agree with TRBD1. The CDR3 covers 15 residues. J was trimmed by 3 bases and V by 6 bases; bases with no gene match: 8. In germline, CDR1 is SEHNR, CDR2 FQNEAQ (reference sequence). The CDR3 nucleotides read TGTGCCAGCAGGCGACAGGGGGCGCGTAGCTACGAGCAGTACTTC. It is translated as CASRRQGARSYEQYF. Full variable domain (rest looked up from reference TRBV7-9 and TRBJ2-7): DTGVSQNPRHKITKRGQNVTFRCDPISEHNRLYWYRQTLGQGPEFLTYFQNEAQLEKSRLLSDRFSAERPKGSFSTLEIQRTEQGDSAMYLCASRRQGARSYEQYFGPGTRLTVT.

V gene TRBV7-2 combines with J gene TRBJ1-5, with TRBD1 as a possible D gene (6 bases). The V end lost 5 bases, the J end lost 3 bases, and 11 bases lay between the germline ends. Germline lookup yields CDR1 SGHTA and CDR2 FQGNSA. The CDR3 is 14 amino acids. CDR3 in amino acids: CASSRGQINQPQHF. CDR3 DNA: TGTGCCAGCAGCCGAGGACAGATCAATCAGCCCCAGCATTTT.

This chain connects TRBV11-3 to TRBJ1-2; no definite D call. V lost 5 bases and J 2 bases, leaving 24 bases between the germline ends. The V gene's germline CDR1 is SGHNT and CDR2 YENEEA. CDR3 length: 18 amino acids. In nucleotides, the CDR3 is TGTGCCAGCAGCGGCCCAAAAGTCGAGGGAGAGCCGAACTATGGCTACACCTTC. It encodes CASSGPKVEGEPNYGYTF. The full variable domain, its missing parts supplied by reference TRBV11-3 and TRBJ1-2, is EAGVVQSPRYKIIEKKQPVAFWCNPISGHNTLYWYLQNLGQGPELLIRYENEEAVDDSQLPKDRFSAERLKGVDSTLKIQPAELGDSAVYLCASSGPKVEGEPNYGYTFGSGTRLTVV.

This sequence joins TRBV9 and TRBJ2-3, with 7 bases that match TRBD2. J gave up 5 bases and V 3 bases, and 9 bases lay outside the gene matches. The V gene's germline CDR1 is SGDLS and CDR2 YYNGEE. The length of the CDR3 is 15 residues. The chain's CDR3 is CASSAGWGGGDTQYF. The CDR3 coding sequence is TGTGCCAGCAGCGCCGGATGGGGGGGAGGAGATACGCAGTATTTT.

The chain links TRBV11-2 to TRBJ2-5; 7 bases are a match to TRBD2. The germline gives CDR1 SGHAT, CDR2 FQNNGV. V shed 5 bases and J 0 bases; nucleotides not matched to a gene: 9. The length of the CDR3 is 16 residues. The CDR3 DNA sequence: TGTGCCAGCAGCCATTGGATAGCGGGTCACCAAGAGACCCAGTACTTC. Translated, it gives CASSHWIAGHQETQYF.

The chain employs TRBV18 and TRBJ2-5; TRBD1 agrees at 8 bases. CDR1 is KGHSH and CDR2 is LQKENI in the germline V gene. The CDR3 has 15 residues. Unmatched junction bases numbered 5, after V lost 2 bases and J lost 3 bases. CDR3 region: CASSPNQGAEETQYF. The CDR3 DNA follows: TGTGCCAGCTCACCAAACCAGGGGGCGGAAGAGACCCAGTACTTC.

This clone is a singleton in its sample. V and J are TRBV6-5 and TRBJ2-7; TRBD1 is a possible D gene (6 bases). The CDR3 has 15 amino acids. Germline lookup yields CDR1 MNHEY and CDR2 SVGAGI. Trimming took off 6 bases at V and 5 bases at J, with 20 bases between the two ends. The chain's CDR3 is CASSFPGQKRDEQYF. CDR3 DNA: TGTGCCAGCAGCTTCCCGGGACAAAAAAGGGACGAGCAGTACTTC.

The chain combines TRBV18 with TRBJ2-2; 9 positions match TRBD1. Germline lookup yields CDR1 KGHSH and CDR2 LQKENI. The CDR3 has 15 amino acids. V dropped 3 bases and J dropped 3; count of bases not matched to a gene: 2. CDR3: CASSPNRGHTGELFF. CDR3 sequence (DNA): TGTGCCAGCTCACCTAACAGGGGGCACACCGGGGAGCTGTTTTTT.

J is TRBJ2-2 and V is TRBV5-1; D is possibly TRBD1 or TRBD2 (5 bases each). Trimming stripped 9 bases from V and 5 bases from J, with 8 bases between. This CDR3 is 11 amino acids long. Looked up from germline, CDR1 is SGHRS and CDR2 is YFSETQ. CDR3 DNA sequence: TGCGCCAACGAGGGGACCGGGGAGCTGTTTTTT. The encoded protein is CANEGTGELFF.

CDR3 residues: CASSIPGLASTDTQYF. The CDR3 DNA follows: TGTGCCAGCAGCATCCCGGGACTAGCGAGCACAGATACGCAGTATTTT. The chain links TRBV25-1 to TRBJ2-3; 10 nucleotides align to TRBD2. The J segment lost 0 bases and the V segment lost 6 bases, leaving 6 bases of the junction unmatched. The germline gives CDR1 MGHDK, CDR2 SYGVNS. CDR3 length equals 16 residues.

The chain links TRBV10-2 to TRBJ1-5, with TRBD1 matching 7 bases. Germline V gene lookup returns CDR1 WSHSY and CDR2 SAAADI. The ends lost 5 bases at V and 3 bases at J; junction bases unmatched: 4. The CDR3 is made up of 14 amino acids. The CDR3 DNA follows: TGCGCCAGCAGTCTACAGGGGATCAATCAGCCCCAGCATTTT. This gives the protein CASSLQGINQPQHF.

The J gene is TRBJ1-1, the V gene TRBV10-3, with TRBD1 identical over 7 bases. V shed 4 bases, J shed 0 bases, and the junction held 5 bases outside the gene matches. Germline CDR1 and CDR2: ENHRY and SYGVKD. The CDR3 is made up of 15 amino acids. The CDR3 DNA follows: TGTGCCATCAGTGTGTCAGGGGGGATGAACACTGAAGCTTTCTTT. Translating it yields CAISVSGGMNTEAFF.

This chain links TRBV7-8 with TRBJ2-5, with D tentatively TRBD1 or TRBD2 (5 bases each). In germline, CDR1 is SGHVS, CDR2 FQNEAQ. This CDR3 contains 17 residues. The V gene lost 7 bases and the J gene lost 0 bases, with 21 bases spanning the gap. The CDR3 region is CASTRGRSNLNQETQYF. For the CDR3, the DNA is TGTGCCAGCACCCGGGGACGGAGCAACCTCAACCAAGAGACCCAGTACTTC.

The V call is TRBV11-2, the J call TRBJ2-1; 9 bases are a match to TRBD2. Germline trimming cut 4 bases from V and 3 bases from J; bases unmatched to any gene: 7. CDR3 length equals 16 residues. Germline loops: CDR1 SGHAT, CDR2 FQNNGV. The chain's CDR3 is CASSSLAGEYYNEQFF. CDR3 DNA sequence: TGTGCCAGCAGCTCGTTAGCGGGAGAATACTACAATGAGCAGTTCTTC.

The J gene is TRBJ2-7, the V gene TRBV25-1, with D possibly called TRBD1 or TRBD2 (5 bases each). The CDR3 extends over 13 amino acids. The germline V and J ends were trimmed by 6 bases and 0 bases, with 9 bases remaining between them. Germline V lookup: CDR1 MGHDK, CDR2 SYGVNS. The CDR3 sequence: CASRFGTSYEQYF. The DNA for the CDR3 is TGTGCCAGCAGGTTTGGGACCTCCTACGAGCAGTACTTC.

J is TRBJ2-7 and V is TRBV10-1; 9 bases are shared with TRBD2. The germline gives CDR1 WNHNN, CDR2 SYGVQD (reference sequence). This CDR3 spans 16 amino acids. V shed 7 bases, J shed 4 bases, and the junction held 14 bases outside the gene matches. CDR3 region: CASIKLQGTSSYEQYF. DNA for the CDR3: TGCGCCAGCATCAAGTTACAAGGGACTAGCTCTTACGAGCAGTACTTC.

The gene calls are TRBV28 and TRBJ1-5; D is undetermined. The germline V gene encodes CDR1 MDHEN and CDR2 SYDVKM. V lost 6 bases to trimming and J lost 4 bases, with 22 bases between them. CDR3 length: 17 amino acids. The CDR3 region is CASSLWEGTVRNQPQHF. CDR3 in DNA: TGTGCCAGCAGCCTTTGGGAGGGTACGGTAAGGAATCAGCCCCAGCATTTT.

Ten or more counts support this clone. The chain employs TRBV28 and TRBJ1-5; D not certain. CDR1 and CDR2 (germline): MDHEN, SYDVKM. The CDR3 is made up of 16 amino acids. The ends were cut back, 8 bases at V and 3 bases at J, with 20 bases in the middle. The CDR3 reads CASDAVISYFNQPQHF. The CDR3 nucleotides are TGTGCCAGCGACGCGGTCATCAGTTATTTCAATCAGCCCCAGCATTTT.

The chain employs TRBV28 and TRBJ1-1; D is possibly TRBD1 (5 bases). The CDR3 covers 16 residues. V lost 6 bases, J lost 0 bases, and 17 bases lay in between. CDR1 and CDR2 (germline): MDHEN, SYDVKM. This CDR3 is CASRGPTGPMNTEAFF. The CDR3 bases are TGTGCCAGCAGAGGGCCGACGGGACCCATGAACACTGAAGCTTTCTTT.

The J gene is TRBJ1-2, the V gene TRBV19, with D maybe TRBD1 (6 bases). Per germline, CDR1 LNHDA and CDR2 SQIVND (reference sequence). The CDR3 runs to 13 residues. V was pared by 5 bases and J by 5 bases, with 12 bases between. The CDR3 DNA sequence: TGTGCCAGTAGTTTTGGGGGCACGTATGGCTACACCTTC. Its protein product is CASSFGGTYGYTF.